This T cell receptor beta chain was found in a study of control samples from healthy donors and cancer patients. Looked up from germline, CDR1 is SEHNR and CDR2 is FQNEAQ (reference sequence). This CDR3 is built from 16 residues. V lost 1 base and J lost 4, with 15 bases in between. Profiling relied on immunoSEQ multiplex PCR, and the TCRdb table lists in-frame clones only, not all of them. Counted here are some 150,000 clones, about 94% occurring once; the ten biggest clones make up 13% to 15%. The TCR originated in a man in his sixties with colorectal cancer. The rearrangement joins TRBV7-9 to TRBJ2-3; possibly TRBD1 for D (5 bases). Material: PBMCs. In DNA form, the CDR3 reads TGTGCCAGCAGCTTAGGTCGGACAACGGTGGCAGATACGCAGTATTTT. It yields the protein CASSLGRTTVADTQYF.